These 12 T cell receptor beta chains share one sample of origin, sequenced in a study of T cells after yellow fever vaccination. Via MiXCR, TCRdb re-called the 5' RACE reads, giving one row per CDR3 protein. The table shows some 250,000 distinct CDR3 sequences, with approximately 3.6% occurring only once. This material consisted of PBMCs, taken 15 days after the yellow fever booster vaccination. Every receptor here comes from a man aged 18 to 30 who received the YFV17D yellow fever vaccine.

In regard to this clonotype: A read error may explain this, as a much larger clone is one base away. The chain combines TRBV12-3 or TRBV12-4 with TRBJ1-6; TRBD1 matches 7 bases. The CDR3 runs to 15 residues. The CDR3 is CASRSGTAWGSRLHF. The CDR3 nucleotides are TGTGCCAGCAGGTCGGGGACAGCCTGGGGTTCACGCCTCCACTTT.

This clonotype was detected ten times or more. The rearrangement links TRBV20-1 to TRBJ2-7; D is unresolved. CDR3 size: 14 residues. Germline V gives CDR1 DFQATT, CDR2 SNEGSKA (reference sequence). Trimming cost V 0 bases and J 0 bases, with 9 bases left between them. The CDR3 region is CSARDAASSYEQYF. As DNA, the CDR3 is TGCAGTGCTAGAGACGCCGCGAGCTCCTACGAGCAGTACTTC.

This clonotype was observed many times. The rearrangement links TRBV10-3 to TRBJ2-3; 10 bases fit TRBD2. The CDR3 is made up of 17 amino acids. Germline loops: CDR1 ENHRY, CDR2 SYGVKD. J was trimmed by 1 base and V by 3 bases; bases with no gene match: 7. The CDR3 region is CAISDVTGTSGTDTQYF. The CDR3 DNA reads TGTGCCATCAGTGACGTTACCGGGACTAGCGGCACAGATACGCAGTATTTT.

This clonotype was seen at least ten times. As DNA, the CDR3 is TGTGCCAGTACCGTTACAGGGGGCGGAAACACCATATATTTT. Encoded protein: CASTVTGGGNTIYF. The J gene is TRBJ1-3, the V gene TRBV19; 9 nucleotides agree with TRBD1. This CDR3 is built from 14 residues. Germline-derived CDR1 and CDR2 are LNHDA and SQIVND (reference sequence). The J segment lost 4 bases and the V segment lost 7 bases, leaving 5 bases of the junction unmatched.

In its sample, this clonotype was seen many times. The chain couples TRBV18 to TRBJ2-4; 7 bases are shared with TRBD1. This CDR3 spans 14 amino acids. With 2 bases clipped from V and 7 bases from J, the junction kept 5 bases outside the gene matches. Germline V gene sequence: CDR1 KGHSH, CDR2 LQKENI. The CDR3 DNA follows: TGTGCCAGCTCACCAAGTGGACAGGAGAACATTCAGTACTTC. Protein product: CASSPSGQENIQYF.

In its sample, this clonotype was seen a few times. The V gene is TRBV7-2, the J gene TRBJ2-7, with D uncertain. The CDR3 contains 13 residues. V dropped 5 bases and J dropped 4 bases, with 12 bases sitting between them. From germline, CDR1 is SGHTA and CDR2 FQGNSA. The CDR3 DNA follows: TGTGCCAGCAGCGACCCCCCCTTTTACGAGCAGTACGTC. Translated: CASSDPPFYEQYV.

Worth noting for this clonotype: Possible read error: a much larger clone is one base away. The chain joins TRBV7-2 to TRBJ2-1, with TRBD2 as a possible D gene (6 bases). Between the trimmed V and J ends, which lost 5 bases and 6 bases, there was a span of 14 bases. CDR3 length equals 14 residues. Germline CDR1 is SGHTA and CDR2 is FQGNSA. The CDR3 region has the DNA TGTGCCAGCAGCATTCTAGCGTGGGGCAATGAGCAGTTCTTC. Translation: CASSILAWGNEQFF.

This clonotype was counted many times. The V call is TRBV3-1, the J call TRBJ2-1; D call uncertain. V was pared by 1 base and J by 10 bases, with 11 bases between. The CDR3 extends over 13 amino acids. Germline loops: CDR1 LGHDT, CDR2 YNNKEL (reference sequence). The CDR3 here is CASSQGADREQFF. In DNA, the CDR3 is TGTGCCAGCAGCCAAGGGGCGGACCGGGAGCAGTTCTTC.

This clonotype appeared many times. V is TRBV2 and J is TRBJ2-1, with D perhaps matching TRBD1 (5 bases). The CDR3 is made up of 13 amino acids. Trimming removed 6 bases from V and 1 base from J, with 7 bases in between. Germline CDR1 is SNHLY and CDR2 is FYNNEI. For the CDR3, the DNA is TGTGCCAGCAGAGACAGTTCCTACAATGAGCAGTTCTTC. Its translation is CASRDSSYNEQFF.

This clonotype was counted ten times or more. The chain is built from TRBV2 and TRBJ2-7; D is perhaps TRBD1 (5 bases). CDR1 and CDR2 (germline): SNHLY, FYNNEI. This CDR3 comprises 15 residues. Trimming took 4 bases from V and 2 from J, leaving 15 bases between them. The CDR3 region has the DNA TGTGCCAGCAGTGCAGAGGTACAGGCGGCCTACGAGCAGTACTTC. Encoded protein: CASSAEVQAAYEQYF.

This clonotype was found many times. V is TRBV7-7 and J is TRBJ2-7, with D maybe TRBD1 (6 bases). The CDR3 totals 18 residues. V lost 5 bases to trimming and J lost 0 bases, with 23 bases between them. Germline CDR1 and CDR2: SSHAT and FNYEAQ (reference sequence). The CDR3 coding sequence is TGTGCCAGCAGCCCCCTTTACCCCCAGACAGGTAGCTCCTACGAGCAGTACTTC. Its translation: CASSPLYPQTGSSYEQYF.

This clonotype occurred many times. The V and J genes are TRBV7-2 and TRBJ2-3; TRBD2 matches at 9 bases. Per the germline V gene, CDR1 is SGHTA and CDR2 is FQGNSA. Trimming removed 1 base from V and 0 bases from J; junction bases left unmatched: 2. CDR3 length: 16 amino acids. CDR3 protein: CASSLGAGGSTDTQYF. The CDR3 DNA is TGTGCCAGCAGCTTAGGAGCGGGGGGTAGCACAGATACGCAGTATTTT.